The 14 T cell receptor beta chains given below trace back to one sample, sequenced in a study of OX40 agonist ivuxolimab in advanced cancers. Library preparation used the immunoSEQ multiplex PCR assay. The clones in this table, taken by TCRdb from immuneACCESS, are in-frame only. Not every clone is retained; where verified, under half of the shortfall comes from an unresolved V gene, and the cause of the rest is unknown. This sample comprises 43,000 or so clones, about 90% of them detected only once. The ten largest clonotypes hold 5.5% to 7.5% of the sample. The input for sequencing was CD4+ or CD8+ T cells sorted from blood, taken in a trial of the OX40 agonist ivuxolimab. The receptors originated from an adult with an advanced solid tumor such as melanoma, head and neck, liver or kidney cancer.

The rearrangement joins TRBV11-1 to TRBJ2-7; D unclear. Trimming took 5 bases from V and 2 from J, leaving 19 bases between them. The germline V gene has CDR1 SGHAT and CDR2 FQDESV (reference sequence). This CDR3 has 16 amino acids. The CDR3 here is CASSQGPARIPYEQYF. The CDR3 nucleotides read TGTGCCAGCAGCCAAGGCCCAGCACGAATTCCCTACGAGCAGTACTTC.

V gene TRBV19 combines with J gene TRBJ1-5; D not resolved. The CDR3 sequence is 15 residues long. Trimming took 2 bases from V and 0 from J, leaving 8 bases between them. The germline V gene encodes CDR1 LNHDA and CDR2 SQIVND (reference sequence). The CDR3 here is CASSILDHSNQPQHF. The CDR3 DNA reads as TGTGCCAGTAGTATATTGGACCATAGCAATCAGCCCCAGCATTTT.

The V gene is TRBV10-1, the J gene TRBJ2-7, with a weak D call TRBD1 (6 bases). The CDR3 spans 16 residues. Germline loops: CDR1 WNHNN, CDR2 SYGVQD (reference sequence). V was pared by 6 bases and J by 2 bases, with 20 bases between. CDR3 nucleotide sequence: TGCGCCAGCAGGGTTAACGGGACAACAACAACCTACGAGCAGTACTTC. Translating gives CASRVNGTTTTYEQYF.

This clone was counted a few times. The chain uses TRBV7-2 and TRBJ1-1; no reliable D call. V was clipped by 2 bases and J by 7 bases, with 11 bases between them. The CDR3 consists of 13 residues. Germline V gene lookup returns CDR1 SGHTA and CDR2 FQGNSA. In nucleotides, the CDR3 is TGTGCCAGCAGCTTAAGTGGCGAGGGTGAAGCTTTCTTT. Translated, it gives CASSLSGEGEAFF. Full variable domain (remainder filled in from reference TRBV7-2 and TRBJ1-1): GAGVSQSPSNKVTEKGKDVELRCDPISGHTALYWYRQSLGQGLEFLIYFQGNSAPDKSGLPSDRFSAERTGGSVSTLTIQRTQQEDSAVYLCASSLSGEGEAFFGQGTRLTVV.

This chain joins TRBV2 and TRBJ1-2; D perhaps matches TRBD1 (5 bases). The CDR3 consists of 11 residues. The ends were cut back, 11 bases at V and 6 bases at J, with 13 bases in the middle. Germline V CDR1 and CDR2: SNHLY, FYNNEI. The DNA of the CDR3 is TGTGCCGCCCGGGGGTTTGATGGCTACACCTTC. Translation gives CAARGFDGYTF.

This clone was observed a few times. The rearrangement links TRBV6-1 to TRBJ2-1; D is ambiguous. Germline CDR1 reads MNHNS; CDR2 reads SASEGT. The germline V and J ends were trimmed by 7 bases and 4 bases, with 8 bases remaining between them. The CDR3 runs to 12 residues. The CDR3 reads CASTTTYNEQFF. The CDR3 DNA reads TGTGCCAGCACCACGACTTACAATGAGCAGTTCTTC.

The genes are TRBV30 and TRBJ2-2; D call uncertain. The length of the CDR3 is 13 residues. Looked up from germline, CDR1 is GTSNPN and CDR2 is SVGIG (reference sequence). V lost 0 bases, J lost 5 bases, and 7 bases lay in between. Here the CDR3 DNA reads TGTGCCTGGAGTGTACAAGGGACCGGGGAGCTGTTTTTT. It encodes CAWSVQGTGELFF. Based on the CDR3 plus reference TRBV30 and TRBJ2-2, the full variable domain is SQTIHQWPATLVQPVGSPLSLECTVEGTSNPNLYWYRQAAGRGLQLLFYSVGIGQISSEVPQNLSASRPQDRQFILSSKKLLLSDSGFYLCAWSVQGTGELFFGEGSRLTVL.

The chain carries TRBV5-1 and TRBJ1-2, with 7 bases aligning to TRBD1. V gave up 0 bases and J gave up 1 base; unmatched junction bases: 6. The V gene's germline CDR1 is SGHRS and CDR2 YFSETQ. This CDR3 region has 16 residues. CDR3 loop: CASSLAGDRLNYGYTF. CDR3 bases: TGCGCCAGCAGCTTGGCCGGGGACAGACTTAACTATGGCTACACCTTC.

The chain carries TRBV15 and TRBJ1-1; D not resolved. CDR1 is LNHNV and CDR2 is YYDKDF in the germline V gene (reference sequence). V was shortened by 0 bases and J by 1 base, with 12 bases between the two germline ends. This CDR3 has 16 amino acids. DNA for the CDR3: TGTGCCACCAGCAGAGACCTTACTCGGACGAACACTGAAGCTTTCTTT. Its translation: CATSRDLTRTNTEAFF. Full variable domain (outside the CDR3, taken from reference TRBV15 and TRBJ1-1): DAMVIQNPRYQVTQFGKPVTLSCSQTLNHNVMYWYQQKSSQAPKLLFHYYDKDFNNEADTPDNFQSRRPNTSFCFLDIRSPGLGDTAMYLCATSRDLTRTNTEAFFGQGTRLTVV.

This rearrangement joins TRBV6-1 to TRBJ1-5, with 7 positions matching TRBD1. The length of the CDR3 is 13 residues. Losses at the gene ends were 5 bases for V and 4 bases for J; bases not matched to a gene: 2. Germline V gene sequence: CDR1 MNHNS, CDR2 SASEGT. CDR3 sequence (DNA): TGTGCCAGCAGTTTACAGGGGAATCAGCCCCAGCATTTT. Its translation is CASSLQGNQPQHF.

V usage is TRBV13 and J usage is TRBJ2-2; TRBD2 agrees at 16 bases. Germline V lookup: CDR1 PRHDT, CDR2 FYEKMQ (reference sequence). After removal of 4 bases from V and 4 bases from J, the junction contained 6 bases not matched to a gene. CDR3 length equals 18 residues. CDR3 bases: TGTGCCAGCAGCTCGGGACTAGCGGGAGGGATAGGCACCGGGGAGCTGTTTTTT. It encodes CASSSGLAGGIGTGELFF.

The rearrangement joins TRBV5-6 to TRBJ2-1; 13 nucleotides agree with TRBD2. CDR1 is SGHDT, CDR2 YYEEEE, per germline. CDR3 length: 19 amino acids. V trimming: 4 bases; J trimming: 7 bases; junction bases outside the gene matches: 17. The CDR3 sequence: CASSTWTVRTSGSRNEQFF. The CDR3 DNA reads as TGTGCCAGCAGCACCTGGACCGTACGGACTAGCGGGAGTAGAAATGAGCAGTTCTTC.

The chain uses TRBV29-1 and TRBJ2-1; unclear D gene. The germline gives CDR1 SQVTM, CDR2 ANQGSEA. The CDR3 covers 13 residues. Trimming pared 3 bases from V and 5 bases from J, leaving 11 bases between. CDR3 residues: CSVEALSNNEQFF. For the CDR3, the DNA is TGCAGCGTTGAGGCATTGAGTAACAATGAGCAGTTCTTC.

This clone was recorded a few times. The CDR3, as DNA: TGTGCCAGTAGTCCTCAGGGTGACACTGAAGCTTTCTTT. Its protein is CASSPQGDTEAFF. V gene TRBV19 combines with J gene TRBJ1-1; possibly TRBD1 for D (5 bases). Trimming left V 5 bases short and J 3 bases short, with 10 bases between. The CDR3 covers 13 residues. Germline CDR1 reads LNHDA; CDR2 reads SQIVND (reference sequence).